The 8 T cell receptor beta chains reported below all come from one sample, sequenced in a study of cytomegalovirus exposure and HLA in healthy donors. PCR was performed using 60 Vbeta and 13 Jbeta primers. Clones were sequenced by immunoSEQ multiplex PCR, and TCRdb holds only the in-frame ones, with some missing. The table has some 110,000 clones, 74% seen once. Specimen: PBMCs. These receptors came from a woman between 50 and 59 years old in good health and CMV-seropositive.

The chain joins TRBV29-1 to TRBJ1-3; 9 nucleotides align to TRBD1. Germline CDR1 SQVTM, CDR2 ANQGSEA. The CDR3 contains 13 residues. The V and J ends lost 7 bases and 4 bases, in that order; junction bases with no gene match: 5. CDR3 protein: CSAGTGRGNTIYF. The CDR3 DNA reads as TGCAGCGCCGGGACAGGGAGGGGAAACACCATATATTTT.

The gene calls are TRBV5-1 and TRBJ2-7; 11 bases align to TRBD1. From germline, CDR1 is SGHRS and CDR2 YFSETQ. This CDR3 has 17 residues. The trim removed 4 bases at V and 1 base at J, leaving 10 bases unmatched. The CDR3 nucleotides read TGCGCCAGCAGCGTGGGCGGACAGGGGGCTCTGTCCTACGAGCAGTACTTC. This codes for CASSVGGQGALSYEQYF.

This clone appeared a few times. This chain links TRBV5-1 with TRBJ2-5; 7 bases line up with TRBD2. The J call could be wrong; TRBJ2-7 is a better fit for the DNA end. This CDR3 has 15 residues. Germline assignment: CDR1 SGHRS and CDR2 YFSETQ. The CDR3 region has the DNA TGCGCCAGCAGCTTGGCTGCTAGCGGAACCTACGAGCAGTACTTC. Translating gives CASSLAASGTYEQYF.

The CDR3 spells CASSEQGLGTEAFF. DNA for the CDR3: TGTGCCAGCAGTGAACAGGGATTGGGCACTGAAGCTTTCTTT. The chain uses TRBV25-1 and TRBJ1-1, with D possibly TRBD1 on 5 matching bases. Trimming took off 2 bases at V and 4 bases at J, with 11 bases between the two ends. This CDR3 comprises 14 residues. Looked up from germline, CDR1 is MGHDK and CDR2 is SYGVNS.

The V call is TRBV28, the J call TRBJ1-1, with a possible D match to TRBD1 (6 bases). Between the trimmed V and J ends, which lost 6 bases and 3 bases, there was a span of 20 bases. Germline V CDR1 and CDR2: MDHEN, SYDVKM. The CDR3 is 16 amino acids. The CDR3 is CASRTNLRGGDTEAFF. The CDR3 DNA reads TGTGCCAGCAGGACGAACCTAAGGGGGGGGGACACTGAAGCTTTCTTT.

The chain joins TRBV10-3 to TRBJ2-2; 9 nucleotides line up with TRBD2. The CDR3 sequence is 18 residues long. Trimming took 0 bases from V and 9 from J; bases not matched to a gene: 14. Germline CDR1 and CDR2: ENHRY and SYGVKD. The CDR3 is CAISESGARGTSFRELFF. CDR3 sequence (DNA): TGTGCCATCAGTGAGTCAGGGGCAAGGGGGACTAGCTTCCGGGAGCTGTTTTTT.

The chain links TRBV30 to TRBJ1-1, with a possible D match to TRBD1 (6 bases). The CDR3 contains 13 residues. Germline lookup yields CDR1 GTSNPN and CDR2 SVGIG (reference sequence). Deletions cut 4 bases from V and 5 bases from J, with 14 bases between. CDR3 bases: TGTGCCTGGACCATACAGGGTCGGACTGAAGCTTTCTTT. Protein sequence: CAWTIQGRTEAFF.

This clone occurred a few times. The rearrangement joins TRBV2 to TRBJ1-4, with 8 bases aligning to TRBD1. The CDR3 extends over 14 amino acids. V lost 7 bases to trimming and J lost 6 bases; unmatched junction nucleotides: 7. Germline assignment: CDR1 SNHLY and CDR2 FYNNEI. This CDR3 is CASTDRGRDEKLFF. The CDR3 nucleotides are TGTGCCAGCACAGACAGGGGCAGGGATGAAAAACTGTTTTTT.